This T cell receptor (beta chain) originates from a study of identifying expanded T cells in peripheral blood. Whole-study findings and limits: Technical replicates showed around 1.2 changed clones; about 2 weeks 15 to 20; four weeks 19. Across healthy donors, higher total template counts meant significantly greater approximately 2-week count variance.

On this clone: The antigen remains unidentified.

During the collection period, no donor immune events like infections were recorded. V lost 2 bases and J lost 2, with 10 bases in between. Germline assignment: CDR1 SGDLS and CDR2 YYNGEE. This CDR3 contains 14 residues. The assay was immunoSEQ multiplex PCR, and TCRdb's table has in-frame clones only and misses some. The profile shows 85,000 to 100,000 clones, approximately 88% of them singletons. The gene calls are TRBV9 and TRBJ1-1, with D hard to call. The source of this sequence is a person aged 18 to 75 in good health. Sequencing was done on a sample of blood. CDR3 nucleotides: TGTGCCAGCAGCGTTCGGGAGTTAAACACTGAAGCTTTCTTT. Protein: CASSVRELNTEAFF. Together with reference TRBV9 and TRBJ1-1, the CDR3 gives the full variable domain: DSGVTQTPKHLITATGQRVTLRCSPRSGDLSVYWYQQSLDQGLQFLIQYYNGEERAKGNILERFSAQQFPDLHSELNLSSLELGDSALYFCASSVRELNTEAFFGQGTRLTVV.